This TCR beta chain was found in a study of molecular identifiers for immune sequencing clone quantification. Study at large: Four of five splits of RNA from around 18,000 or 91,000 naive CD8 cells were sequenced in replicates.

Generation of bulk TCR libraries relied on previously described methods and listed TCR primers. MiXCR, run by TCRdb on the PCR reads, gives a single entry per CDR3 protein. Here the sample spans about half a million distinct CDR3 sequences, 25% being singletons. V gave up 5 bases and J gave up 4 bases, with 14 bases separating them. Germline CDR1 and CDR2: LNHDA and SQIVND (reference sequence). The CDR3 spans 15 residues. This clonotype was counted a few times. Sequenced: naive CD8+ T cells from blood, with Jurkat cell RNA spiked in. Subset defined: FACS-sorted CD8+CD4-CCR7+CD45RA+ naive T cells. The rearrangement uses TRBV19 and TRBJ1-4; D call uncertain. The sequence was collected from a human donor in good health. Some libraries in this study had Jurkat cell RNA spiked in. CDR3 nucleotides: TGTGCCAGTAGTCCCAGATTCTCCGGTAATGAAAAACTGTTTTTT. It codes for CASSPRFSGNEKLFF.